This T cell receptor beta chain comes out of a study of Graves' ophthalmopathy and Graves' hyperthyroidism. Study-level information: Ophthalmopathy absent within 18 months of follow-up marked hyperthyroidism as stable. Findings and limits, study-wide: Discrimination between ophthalmopathy and stable hyperthyroidism by a 13-signature model showed roughly 88% sensitivity and about 80% specificity.

Only a few counts were recorded for this clonotype. Its specificity is unknown. V was cut by 6 bases and J by 7 bases, with 15 bases left in between. The CDR3 consists of 13 residues. The germline CDR1 and CDR2 sequences are DFQATT and SNEGSKA (reference sequence). Participants with hyperthyroidism, aged 18 to 65, were newly diagnosed with under 2 months' duration. Thyroid ultrasound, orbital computed tomography, TRAb, serum thyroxine and clinical symptoms formed the basis of diagnosis. Amplified material comprised TCR beta CDR3 regions derived from RNA transcripts. The library came from an HTBI-primed first-round RT-PCR and a second-round multiplex PCR. TCRdb itself ran the multiplex PCR reads through MiXCR, one entry per CDR3 protein. The sample has some 1.1 million distinct CDR3 sequences; less than 45% are singletons.

The clonotype originates from an adult man with Graves' hyperthyroidism. The specimen sequenced was peripheral blood or thyroid tissue (not recorded which). The V gene is TRBV20-1, the J gene TRBJ1-4; D gene ambiguous. The CDR3 bases are TGCAGTGCCCGTGGAGCGAATATTGAAAAACTGTTTTTT. As protein: CSARGANIEKLFF.